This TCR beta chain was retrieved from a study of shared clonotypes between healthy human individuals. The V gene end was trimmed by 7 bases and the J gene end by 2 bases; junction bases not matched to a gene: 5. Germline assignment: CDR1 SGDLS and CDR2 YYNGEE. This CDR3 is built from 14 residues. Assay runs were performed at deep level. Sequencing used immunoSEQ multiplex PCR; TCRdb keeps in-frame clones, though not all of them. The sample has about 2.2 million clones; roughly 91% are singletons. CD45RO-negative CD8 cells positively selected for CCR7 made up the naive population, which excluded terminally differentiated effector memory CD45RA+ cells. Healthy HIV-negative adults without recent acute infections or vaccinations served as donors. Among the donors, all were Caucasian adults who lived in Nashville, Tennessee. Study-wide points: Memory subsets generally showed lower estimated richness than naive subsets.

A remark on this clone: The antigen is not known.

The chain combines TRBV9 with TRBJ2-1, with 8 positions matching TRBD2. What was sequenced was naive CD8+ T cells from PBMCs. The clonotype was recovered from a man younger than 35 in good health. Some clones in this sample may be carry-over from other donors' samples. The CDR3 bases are TGTGCCAGCGGCACTAGCGGCACCTACAATGAGCAGTTCTTC. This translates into CASGTSGTYNEQFF.